The 6 T cell receptor beta chains below come from one sample, sequenced in a study of cytotoxic CD8 clonotypes in ibrutinib-treated CLL. Sequenced by immunoSEQ multiplex PCR; TCRdb stores in-frame clones only, minus some. The sample lists some 310,000 clones, roughly 80% occurring once. The source material was PBMCs, sampled before ibrutinib treatment. The source is a human donor with chronic lymphocytic leukemia.

The V and J genes are TRBV19 and TRBJ2-5, with a tentative D call TRBD1 (6 bases). Germline V gene lookup returns CDR1 LNHDA and CDR2 SQIVND (reference sequence). The CDR3 is 17 residues long. Trimming pared 4 bases from V and 4 bases from J, leaving 22 bases between. The CDR3 region has the DNA TGTGCCAGTAGTAGCTGGGACATGCGACCAGCACGAGAGACCCAGTACTTC. Its protein is CASSSWDMRPARETQYF.

This clone occurred a few times. J is TRBJ1-2 and V is TRBV27; the D gene is possibly TRBD1 (6 bases). CDR3 size: 15 residues. In germline, CDR1 is MNHEY, CDR2 SMNVEV (reference sequence). V lost 0 bases, J lost 4 bases, and 12 bases lay in between. CDR3 sequence: CASSLSGATFYGYTF. The CDR3, as DNA: TGTGCCAGCAGTTTATCGGGGGCGACATTCTATGGCTACACCTTC.

The J gene is TRBJ2-7, the V gene TRBV7-9, with TRBD2 matching 8 bases. This CDR3 is built from 14 residues. After removal of 3 bases from V and 3 bases from J, the junction contained 4 bases not matched to a gene. Germline-derived CDR1 and CDR2 are SEHNR and FQNEAQ (reference sequence). CDR3 sequence (DNA): TGTGCCAGCAGCTTTGGAGCGGGGGACTACGAGCAGTACTTC. Encoded protein: CASSFGAGDYEQYF. The full variable domain, in which reference TRBV7-9 and TRBJ2-7 provide the parts outside the CDR3, is DTGVSQNPRHKITKRGQNVTFRCDPISEHNRLYWYRQTLGQGPEFLTYFQNEAQLEKSRLLSDRFSAERPKGSFSTLEIQRTEQGDSAMYLCASSFGAGDYEQYFGPGTRLTVT.

The sample holds one count of this clone. The J gene is TRBJ2-1, the V gene TRBV29-1; D not resolved. Germline CDR1 is SQVTM and CDR2 is ANQGSEA. The CDR3 extends over 12 amino acids. Trimming shortened V by 7 bases and J by 5 bases, and 12 bases separated the two germline ends. The CDR3 nucleotides are TGCAGCGCCGACGGCTTCGACAATGAGCAGTTCTTC. Encoded protein: CSADGFDNEQFF.

This chain connects TRBV4-2 to TRBJ2-7, with TRBD2 matching over 8 bases. The CDR3 is made up of 14 amino acids. Trimming took 4 bases from V and 0 from J; bases not matched to a gene: 2. The germline gives CDR1 LGHNA, CDR2 YNFKEQ. In DNA, the CDR3 is TGTGCCAGCAGCCGCGGGACTAGCTCCTACGAGCAGTACTTC. This sequence encodes CASSRGTSSYEQYF.

The chain couples TRBV14 to TRBJ2-1, with D possibly being TRBD2 (6 bases). The CDR3 loop spans 17 amino acids. V was trimmed by 4 bases and J by 1 base, leaving 17 bases between them. In germline, CDR1 is SGHDN, CDR2 FVKESK. The CDR3 reads CASSRPGLYISYNEQFF. Written as DNA, the CDR3 is TGTGCCAGCAGCCGCCCCGGACTATACATTTCCTACAATGAGCAGTTCTTC.